This T cell receptor (beta chain) was retrieved from a study of beta chain features in type 1 diabetes. Findings of the study overall: The study found moderately but significantly shorter TCRB CDR3s in all four CD4+ subsets of Type 1 diabetes patients.

CD4+ naive, central memory, regulatory and stem cell-like memory cells were sorted via CD45RO/CCR7/CD25/CD127/CD95/CD27. Comments on this clone: Its matching antigen is unknown. Other DNA sequences within the sample encode an identical CDR3.

The entirety of the isolated RNA underwent reverse transcription, so expressed TCRB transcripts were sequenced. The read count averaged roughly 4 million across naive, central memory and regulatory T cell samples. Measured with immunoSEQ multiplex PCR; TCRdb has only the in-frame clones, and not every one. The sample lists under 200,000 clones, roughly 8.1% occurring once. The V end was cut by 4 bases, the J end by 2 bases, with 10 bases between. Germline V CDR1 and CDR2: SNHLY, FYNNEI. This CDR3 is built from 14 residues. This TCR was sampled from a man younger than 30 in good health. Sequenced sample: central memory CD4+ T cells from blood. The chain has TRBV2 and TRBJ2-3; a weak D match, TRBD2 (5 bases). CDR3 protein: CASSVRGSTDTQYF. For the CDR3, the DNA is TGTGCCAGCAGTGTTAGAGGGTCCACAGATACGCAGTATTTT.